The sequence of this T cell receptor (beta chain) was determined in a study of blood T cell repertoires in COVID-19. Libraries were prepared by immunoSEQ multiplex PCR; TCRdb keeps only in-frame clonotypes and omits some of them. In the table there are roughly 200,000 clones, more than 70% of which are singletons. V shed 8 bases and J 4 bases; nucleotides not matched to a gene: 7. The CDR3 covers 13 residues. Germline V lookup: CDR1 LNHDA, CDR2 SQIVND (reference sequence). The V call is TRBV19, the J call TRBJ2-7; 8 nucleotides match TRBD2. The source of this sequence is a woman aged 40-49 years who had recovered from COVID-19. The material sequenced was peripheral blood. DNA for the CDR3: TGTGCCAGTTCCCCGGGACTAGGATACGAGCAGTACTTC. It encodes CASSPGLGYEQYF.